The rows below give T cell receptor beta chains drawn from one sample of a study of blood T cell repertoires in COVID-19. The assay was immunoSEQ multiplex PCR, and TCRdb's table has in-frame clones only and misses some. The sample shows 250,000 to 350,000 clones, roughly nine tenths of them seen only once. Sample: peripheral blood. These receptors all stem from a man aged 18 to 30 with active or convalescent COVID-19. Both conserved end residues are part of each CDR3.

V,J,CDR3
TRBV6-5,TRBJ2-7,CASSVGQPGSYEQYF
TRBV6-1,TRBJ2-7,CASSELLAGTAYEQYF
TRBV4-1,TRBJ1-4,CASSLGQGPNEKLFF
TRBV2,TRBJ2-2,CASSGQGAGELFF
TRBV5-6,TRBJ1-1,CASRETGGSPRNTEAFF
TRBV27,TRBJ2-3,CASSLSWRGGLGTDTQYF
TRBV12-3/TRBV12-4,TRBJ2-2,CASSSGTGELFF
TRBV27,TRBJ2-7,CASSSLGLAGLTYEQYF
TRBV27,TRBJ2-7,CASRRTGVGSYEQYF
TRBV6-5,TRBJ1-6,CASSYISSYNSPLHF
TRBV7-9,TRBJ1-1,CASSLAGRQANTEAFF
TRBV5-4,TRBJ2-5,CASSGTEETQYF
TRBV14,TRBJ2-1,CASSIDSGSALNEQFF
TRBV6-6,TRBJ2-1,CASSYLQGRNEQFF
TRBV12-2,TRBJ1-2,CASRLTPGTGDGYTF
TRBV2,TRBJ1-3,CASSANGNTIYF
TRBV7-9,TRBJ2-7,CASSGRLAGGYEQYF
TRBV11-3,TRBJ2-3,CASSTSADPDTQYF
TRBV28,TRBJ2-2,CASSFRGTGNTGELFF
TRBV16,TRBJ2-7,CASSQSGLLYEQYF
TRBV6-1,TRBJ1-6,CASSLGPSPLHF
TRBV6-5,TRBJ2-2,CASSYFGGNTGELFF
TRBV7-2,TRBJ1-2,CASSLLDLTAAYGYTF
TRBV5-3,TRBJ2-7,CARSILFGIGSRVSFNEQYF
TRBV4-1,TRBJ2-1,CASSQGGTYNEQFF
TRBV4-1,TRBJ1-6,CASRDPAENSPLHF
TRBV5-4,TRBJ2-2,CASSTGLAVANTGELFF
TRBV11-3,TRBJ2-6,CASSPRQGTGANVLTF
TRBV19,TRBJ1-4,CASSVSGGRGEKLFF
TRBV28,TRBJ2-6,CASDPGTGYSGANVLTF
TRBV18,TRBJ2-2,CASSRFRENTGELFF
TRBV5-1,TRBJ1-1,CASSFDGQNTEAFF
TRBV7-9,TRBJ1-2,CASSPSVAGHGYTF
TRBV7-2,TRBJ1-1,CASSLASVNTEAFF
TRBV6-5,TRBJ1-2,CASSYSLANYGYTF
TRBV3-1/TRBV3-2,TRBJ2-2,CASSRTSDAGELFF
TRBV27,TRBJ2-3,CASRPTSGGADTQYF
TRBV29-1,TRBJ2-3,CSVVRDTQYF
TRBV18,TRBJ2-7,CASSPRRKEVSEQYF
TRBV4-1,TRBJ1-4,CASSQDGGNREKLFF
TRBV5-5,TRBJ2-7,CASSLRDSYEQYF
TRBV2,TRBJ1-2,CASSSTVGSGYTF
TRBV27,TRBJ2-7,CASSTLTGGSSEQYF
TRBV4-3,TRBJ2-6,CASSQAAGANVLTF
TRBV5-4,TRBJ2-3,CASSLAGGGDTDTQYF
TRBV7-3,TRBJ2-1,CASSLTPRNEQFF
TRBV7-6,TRBJ1-6,CASSPRTGDNNSPLHF
TRBV7-2,TRBJ1-2,CASSSYQGSSGYTF
TRBV11-1,TRBJ2-5,CASSANRARGQETQYF
TRBV7-2,TRBJ2-3,CASSQTSPWSDTQYF
TRBV10-2,TRBJ2-7,CASSDRTGSSYEQYF
TRBV3-1/TRBV3-2,TRBJ1-6,CASSQVESSYNSPLHF
TRBV6-5,TRBJ1-1,CASSLQQGGTEAFF
TRBV19,TRBJ2-1,CASTSGITRSLFF
TRBV9,TRBJ2-3,CASSPPGRGGPTDTQYF
TRBV27,TRBJ1-1,CASSSAGAEAFF
TRBV7-8,TRBJ1-5,CASSYLQGPSQPQHF